Shown below are 3 T cell receptor beta chains from a single sample sequenced in a study of blood T cell dynamics during melanoma immunotherapy (dated by TCRdb to between 2020 and 2021). Library preparation used the immunoSEQ multiplex PCR assay. In its TCRdb copy, this immuneACCESS table keeps in-frame sequences only and misses some clones. Where compared with another copy, unresolved V genes explain less than half of these, and the others have no known cause. In this sample the table shows about 17,000 clones, about 85% of which occur a single time. Of the sample, roughly 7.1% falls within the top ten clones. The time point label for this specimen denotes: week 3, after first cycle of checkpoint inhibitor. This specimen consisted of blood, obtained from a patient treated with checkpoint blockade. These receptors all come from a human donor with melanoma.

The chain employs TRBV6-5 and TRBJ2-5; no clear D gene. The V end lost 2 bases, the J end lost 4 bases, and 2 bases lay between the germline ends. The CDR3 sequence is 11 residues long. The V gene's germline CDR1 is MNHEY and CDR2 SVGAGI. CDR3 region: CASSYAETQYF. The DNA of the CDR3 is TGTGCCAGCAGTTACGCAGAGACCCAGTACTTC.

This chain connects TRBV7-9 to TRBJ2-7; D remains unclear. The length of the CDR3 is 15 residues. Trimming stripped 0 bases from V and 3 bases from J, with 12 bases between. Germline V gene sequence: CDR1 SEHNR, CDR2 FQNEAQ (reference sequence). In DNA, the CDR3 is TGTGCCAGCAGCTTAGCGGGATCACCAGGCTACGAGCAGTACTTC. Translating gives CASSLAGSPGYEQYF.

V is TRBV7-7 and J is TRBJ2-1; 9 bases fit TRBD1. This CDR3 has 14 amino acids. Looked up from germline, CDR1 is SSHAT and CDR2 is FNYEAQ (reference sequence). V gave up 5 bases and J gave up 6 bases; unmatched junction bases: 5. CDR3 sequence: CASSQDRGGNEQFF. CDR3 in DNA: TGTGCCAGCAGCCAGGACAGGGGAGGCAATGAGCAGTTCTTC.